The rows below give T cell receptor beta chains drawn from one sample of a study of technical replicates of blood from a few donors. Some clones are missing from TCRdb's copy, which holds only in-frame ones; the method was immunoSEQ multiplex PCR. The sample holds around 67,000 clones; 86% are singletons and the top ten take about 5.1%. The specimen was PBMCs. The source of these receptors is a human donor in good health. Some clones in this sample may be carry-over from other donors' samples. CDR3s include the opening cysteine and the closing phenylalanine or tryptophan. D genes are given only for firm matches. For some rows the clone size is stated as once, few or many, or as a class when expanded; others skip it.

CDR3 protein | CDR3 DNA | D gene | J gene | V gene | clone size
CASRSSGAYEQYF | TGTGCCAGCAGATCTAGCGGAGCCTACGAGCAGTACTTC | TRBD2 | TRBJ2-7 | TRBV9 | .
CASSLPPAGYSNQPQHF | TGTGCCAGCAGTTTACCCCCGGCAGGGTATAGCAATCAGCCCCAGCATTTT | . | TRBJ1-5 | TRBV28 | once
CASSIRTSGRNTDTQYF | TGTGCCAGCAGCATCCGGACTAGCGGGAGAAATACCGATACGCAGTATTTT | TRBD2 | TRBJ2-3 | TRBV7-9 | .
CASTGTAELNTEAFF | TGTGCCAGCACTGGGACAGCGGAATTGAACACTGAAGCTTTCTTT | TRBD1 | TRBJ1-1 | TRBV6-1 | .
CASSAGTSGGADTQYF | TGTGCCAGCAGCGCTGGGACTAGCGGGGGGGCTGATACGCAGTATTTT | TRBD2 | TRBJ2-3 | TRBV7-3 | .
CASRGDSNNSPLHF | TGTGCCAGCAGGGGGGACAGTAATAATTCACCCCTCCACTTT | TRBD1 | TRBJ1-6 | TRBV25-1 | .
CASSNGGFGNTIYF | TGTGCCAGTAGTAACGGAGGGTTCGGGAACACCATATATTTT | . | TRBJ1-3 | TRBV19 | once
CASSEPLTAGEQYF | TGTGCCAGCAGCGAACCACTGACTGCGGGAGAGCAGTACTTC | . | TRBJ2-7 | TRBV21-1 | once
CASRLGGPNTEAFF | TGTGCCAGCAGATTGGGAGGGCCGAACACTGAAGCTTTCTTT | . | TRBJ1-1 | TRBV2 | .
CASSSTWRQGGSEQYF | TGTGCCAGCAGTTCCACGTGGAGACAGGGGGGAAGCGAGCAGTACTTC | TRBD1 | TRBJ2-7 | TRBV5-6 | .
CASSPGAGAGGYTF | TGTGCCAGCAGCCCCGGTGCGGGGGCGGGTGGCTACACCTTC | . | TRBJ1-2 | TRBV2 | once
CASQLAAGNNEQFF | TGTGCCAGTCAGCTGGCGGCGGGAAATAATGAGCAGTTCTTC | . | TRBJ2-1 | TRBV7-3 | .
CARSLIRRSSYNEQFF | TGTGCCAGAAGCTTGATTAGGCGGAGCTCCTACAATGAGCAGTTCTTC | . | TRBJ2-1 | TRBV5-3 | .
CSGGGDTNEKLFF | TGCAGCGGTGGGGGGGACACTAATGAAAAACTGTTTTTT | . | TRBJ1-4 | TRBV29-1 | .
CASTLGGLGRQYF | TGTGCCAGCACCCTAGGGGGACTAGGGAGGCAGTATTTT | TRBD2 | TRBJ2-3 | TRBV9 | .
CASSEGFSSYEQYF | TGCGCCAGCAGTGAGGGTTTTAGCTCCTACGAGCAGTACTTC | . | TRBJ2-7 | TRBV10-2 | .
CASSDTSSGGGTDTQYF | TGTGCCAGCAGTGACACTTCAAGCGGGGGGGGCACAGATACGCAGTATTTT | TRBD2 | TRBJ2-3 | TRBV6-4 | .
CASSLDRLNEKLFF | TGTGCCAGCAGCTTGGACAGGCTTAATGAAAAACTGTTTTTT | TRBD1 | TRBJ1-4 | TRBV7-6 | .
CAWSVTSQGYTF | TGTGCCTGGAGTGTAACGAGCCAAGGCTACACCTTC | . | TRBJ1-2 | TRBV30 | few
CASEGTGSSYNEQFF | TGTGCCAGCGAGGGGACTGGCAGCTCCTACAATGAGCAGTTCTTC | . | TRBJ2-1 | TRBV7-2 | .
CASSLRLAGVFHNEQFF | TGTGCCAGCAGCTTAAGATTAGCGGGAGTCTTCCACAATGAGCAGTTCTTC | TRBD2 | TRBJ2-1 | TRBV11-2 | .
CASSYLGRDYEQYF | TGTGCCAGCAGTTACTTGGGGAGAGACTACGAGCAGTACTTC | . | TRBJ2-7 | TRBV6-5 | .
CASSQEGGTGGSTQHF | TGTGCCAGCAGCCAAGAAGGGGGGACAGGGGGGTCGACCCAGCATTTT | TRBD1 | TRBJ1-5 | TRBV4-2 | once
CASWRTGAAEKLFF | TGTGCCAGTTGGAGGACAGGGGCCGCGGAAAAACTGTTTTTT | TRBD1 | TRBJ1-4 | TRBV19 | .
CASSFIKPTGVTEAFF | TGTGCCAGCAGTTTCATAAAACCGACAGGTGTGACTGAAGCTTTCTTT | . | TRBJ1-1 | TRBV27 | .
CASSPSASGLVEQFF | TGTGCCAGCAGCCCCTCGGCTAGCGGGCTTGTTGAGCAGTTCTTC | TRBD2 | TRBJ2-1 | TRBV7-3 | .
CASSRTTGGAYGYTF | TGTGCCAGTAGTAGAACGACAGGGGGGGCCTATGGCTACACCTTC | TRBD1 | TRBJ1-2 | TRBV19 | .
CASSYSNVGSEAFF | TGTGCCAGCAGTTACTCGAATGTGGGCAGTGAAGCTTTCTTT | . | TRBJ1-1 | TRBV6-5 | .
CASSLAPQGLAKNIQYF | TGTGCCAGCAGCTTAGCGCCCCAGGGACTAGCCAAAAACATTCAGTACTTC | . | TRBJ2-4 | TRBV7-2 | .
CASRESGGSGANVLTF | TGTGCCAGCAGGGAATCGGGGGGGTCTGGGGCCAACGTCCTGACTTTC | TRBD2 | TRBJ2-6 | TRBV28 | .
CASSSTDRVTGNTIYF | TGTGCCAGCAGCTCGACGGACAGGGTAACTGGAAACACCATATATTTT | TRBD1 | TRBJ1-3 | TRBV11-2 | .
CASSVEAGSQYTIYF | TGTGCCAGCAGCGTAGAGGCAGGGTCACAATACACCATATATTTT | . | TRBJ1-3 | TRBV9 | once
CASRPFGLAGGLSTDTQYF | TGTGCCAGCAGACCTTTTGGACTAGCGGGAGGGTTAAGCACAGATACGCAGTATTTT | TRBD2 | TRBJ2-3 | TRBV27 | .
CASSPPRAGGRETQYF | TGCGCCAGCAGCCCCCCTAGGGCGGGAGGGCGGGAGACCCAGTACTTC | TRBD2 | TRBJ2-5 | TRBV4-1 | .
CASSLIVRTSGLGDEQYF | TGTGCCAGCAGCTTAATTGTAAGGACTAGCGGCCTGGGAGACGAGCAGTACTTC | TRBD2 | TRBJ2-7 | TRBV11-2 | .
CASSRAGTGLYEQYF | TGTGCCAGCAGCCGGGCCGGGACAGGACTCTACGAGCAGTACTTC | TRBD1 | TRBJ2-7 | TRBV14 | .
CASSTRDRGLYSPLHF | TGTGCCAGCAGCACACGGGACAGGGGGCTTTATTCACCCCTCCACTTT | TRBD1 | TRBJ1-6 | TRBV5-6 | .
CASSQYYGLAQETQYF | TGCGCCAGCAGCCAGTACTATGGACTAGCCCAAGAGACCCAGTACTTC | TRBD2 | TRBJ2-5 | TRBV4-3 | .
CASSSRTGPNYGYTF | TGTGCCAGCAGCTCAAGGACAGGGCCTAACTATGGCTACACCTTC | TRBD1 | TRBJ1-2 | TRBV7-8 | .
CASSAVLKGTGIRGYTF | TGTGCCAGCAGCGCGGTTTTAAAGGGGACAGGGATACGTGGCTACACCTTC | TRBD1 | TRBJ1-2 | TRBV9 | .
CASSDSRAGGPTDTQYF | TGTGCCAGCAGCGATAGCAGGGCGGGGGGGCCCACAGATACGCAGTATTTT | TRBD2 | TRBJ2-3 | TRBV7-8 | .
CASSALNTEAFF | TGTGCCAGCAGCGCCCTAAACACTGAAGCTTTCTTT | . | TRBJ1-1 | TRBV9 | few